The source of this T cell receptor beta chain is a study of blood T cell repertoires in COVID-19. Study at large: Sample material is recorded as cDNA or gDNA derived from T cells, B-cell-depleted T cells, or PBMCs.

In the original workflow: By means of reference gene primer amplification, nucleated cell counts were estimated. This table comes from immunoSEQ multiplex PCR, and its TCRdb copy is limited to in-frame clones, with some not included. That table gives V, J and clone size, and the DNA gave D and trimming. The sample includes about 260,000 clones, 85% to 90% seen only once; the top ten take approximately 3.3%. The CDR3 is made up of 13 amino acids. The V and J ends lost 1 base and 1 base respectively, with 5 bases between them. CDR1 MGHDK and CDR2 SYGVNS come from the germline V gene. The origin of this receptor is a woman in her 40s with acute or convalescent COVID-19. The chain employs TRBV25-1 and TRBJ2-7; no clear D gene. Sequenced sample: peripheral blood. The DNA for the CDR3 is TGTGCCAGCAGTGAATCGGGTTCCTACGAGCAGTACGTC. It yields the protein CASSESGSYEQYV.